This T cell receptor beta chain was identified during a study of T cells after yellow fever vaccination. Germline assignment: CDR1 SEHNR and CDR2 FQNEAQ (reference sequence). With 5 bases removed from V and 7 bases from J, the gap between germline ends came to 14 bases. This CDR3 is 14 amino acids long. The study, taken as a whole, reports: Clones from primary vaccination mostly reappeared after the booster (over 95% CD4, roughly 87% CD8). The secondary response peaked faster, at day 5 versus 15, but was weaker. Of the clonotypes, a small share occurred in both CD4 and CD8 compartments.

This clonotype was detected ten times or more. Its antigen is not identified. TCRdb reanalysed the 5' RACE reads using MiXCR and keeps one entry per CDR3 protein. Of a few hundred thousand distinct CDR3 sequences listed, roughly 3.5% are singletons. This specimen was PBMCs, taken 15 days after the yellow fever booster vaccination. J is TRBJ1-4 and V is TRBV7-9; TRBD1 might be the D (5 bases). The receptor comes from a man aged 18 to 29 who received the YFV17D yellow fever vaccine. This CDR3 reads CASSPGQGLEKLFF. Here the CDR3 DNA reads TGTGCCAGCAGCCCTGGACAAGGACTTGAAAAACTGTTTTTT.